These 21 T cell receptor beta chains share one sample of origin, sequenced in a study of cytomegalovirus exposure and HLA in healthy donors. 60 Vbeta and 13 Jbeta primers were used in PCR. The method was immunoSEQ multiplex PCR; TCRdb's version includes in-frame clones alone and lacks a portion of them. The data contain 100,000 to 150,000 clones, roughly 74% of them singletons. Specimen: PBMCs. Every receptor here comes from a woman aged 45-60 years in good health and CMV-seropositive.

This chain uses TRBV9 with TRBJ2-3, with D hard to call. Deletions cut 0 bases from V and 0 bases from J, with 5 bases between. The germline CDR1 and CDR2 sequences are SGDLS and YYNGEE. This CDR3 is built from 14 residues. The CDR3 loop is CASSVGISTDTQYF. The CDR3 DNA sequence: TGTGCCAGCAGCGTAGGTATTAGCACAGATACGCAGTATTTT.

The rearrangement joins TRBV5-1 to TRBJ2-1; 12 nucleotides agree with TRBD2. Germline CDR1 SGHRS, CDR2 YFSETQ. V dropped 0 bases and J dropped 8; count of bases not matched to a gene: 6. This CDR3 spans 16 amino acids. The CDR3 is CASSLAASGGEDEQFF. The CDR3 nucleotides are TGCGCCAGCAGCTTGGCCGCTAGCGGGGGGGAGGATGAGCAGTTCTTC.

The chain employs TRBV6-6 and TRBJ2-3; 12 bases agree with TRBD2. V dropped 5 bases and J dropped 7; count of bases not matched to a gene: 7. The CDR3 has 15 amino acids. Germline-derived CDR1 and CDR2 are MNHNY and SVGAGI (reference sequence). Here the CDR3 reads CASSRLWTSGNTQYF. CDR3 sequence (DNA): TGTGCCAGCAGTCGACTTTGGACTAGCGGGAATACGCAGTATTTT.

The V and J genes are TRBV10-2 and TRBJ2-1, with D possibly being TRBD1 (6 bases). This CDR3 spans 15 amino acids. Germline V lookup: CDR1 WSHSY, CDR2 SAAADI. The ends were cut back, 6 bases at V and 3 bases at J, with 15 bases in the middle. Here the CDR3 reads CASRQGTPVYNEQFF. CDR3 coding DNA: TGCGCCAGCAGGCAGGGGACGCCGGTCTACAATGAGCAGTTCTTC.

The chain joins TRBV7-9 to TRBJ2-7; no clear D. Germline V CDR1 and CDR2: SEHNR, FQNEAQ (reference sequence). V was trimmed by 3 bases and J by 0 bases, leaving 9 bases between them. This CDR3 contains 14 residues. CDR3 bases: TGTGCCAGCAGCTTTACAGAGAGCTCCTACGAGCAGTACTTC. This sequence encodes CASSFTESSYEQYF.

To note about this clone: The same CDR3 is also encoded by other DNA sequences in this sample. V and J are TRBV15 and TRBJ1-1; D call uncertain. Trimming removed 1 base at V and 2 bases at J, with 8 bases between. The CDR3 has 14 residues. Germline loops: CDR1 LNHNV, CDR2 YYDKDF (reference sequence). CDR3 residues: CATSRGRGNTEAFF. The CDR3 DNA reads TGTGCCACCAGCAGAGGGCGGGGTAACACTGAAGCTTTCTTT.

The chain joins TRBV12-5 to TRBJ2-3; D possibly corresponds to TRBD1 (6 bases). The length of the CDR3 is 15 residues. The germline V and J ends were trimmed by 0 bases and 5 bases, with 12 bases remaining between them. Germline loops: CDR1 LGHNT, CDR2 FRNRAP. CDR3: CASGLVLGTLDTQYF. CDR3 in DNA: TGTGCTAGTGGTTTGGTATTAGGGACACTAGATACGCAGTATTTT.

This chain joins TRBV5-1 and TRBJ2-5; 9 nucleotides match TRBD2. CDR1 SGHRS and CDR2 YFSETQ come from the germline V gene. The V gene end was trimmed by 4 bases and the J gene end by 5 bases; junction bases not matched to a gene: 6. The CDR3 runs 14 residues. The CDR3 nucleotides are TGCGCCAGCAGCGGGACTAGCAGGTCGGAGACCCAGTACTTC. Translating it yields CASSGTSRSETQYF.

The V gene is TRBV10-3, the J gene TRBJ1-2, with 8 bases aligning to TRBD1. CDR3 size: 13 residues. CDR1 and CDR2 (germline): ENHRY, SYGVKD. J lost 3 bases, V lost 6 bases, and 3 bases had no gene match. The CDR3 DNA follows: TGTGCCATCAGCCCGACAGGGGACTATGGCTACACCTTC. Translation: CAISPTGDYGYTF.

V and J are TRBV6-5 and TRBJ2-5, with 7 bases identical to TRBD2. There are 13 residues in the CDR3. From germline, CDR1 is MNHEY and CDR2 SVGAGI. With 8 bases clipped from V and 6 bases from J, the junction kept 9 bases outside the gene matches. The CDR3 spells CASCWERGQTQYF. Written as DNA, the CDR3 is TGTGCCAGCTGTTGGGAGCGGGGTCAGACCCAGTACTTC.

The CDR3 is CASTAGRGSYEQYF. The CDR3 nucleotides are TGTGCCAGCACGGCGGGGCGGGGATCCTACGAGCAGTACTTC. The chain carries TRBV2 and TRBJ2-7; D may be TRBD2 (6 bases). V gave up 7 bases and J gave up 1 base, with 14 bases separating them. CDR3 length: 14 residues. CDR1 is SNHLY, CDR2 FYNNEI, per germline.

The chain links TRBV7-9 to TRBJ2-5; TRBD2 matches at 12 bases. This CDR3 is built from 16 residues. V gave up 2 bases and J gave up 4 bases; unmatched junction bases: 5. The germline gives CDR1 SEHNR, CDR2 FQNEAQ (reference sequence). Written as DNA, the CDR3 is TGTGCCAGCAGCTTACCAGGACTAGCGGGGCGAGAGACCCAGTACTTC. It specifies CASSLPGLAGRETQYF.

CDR3 protein: CASTLQGVNEKLFF. In DNA, the CDR3 is TGTGCCAGCACCCTACAGGGCGTGAATGAAAAACTGTTTTTT. The V gene is TRBV7-9, the J gene TRBJ1-4, with D possibly TRBD1 on 6 matching bases. The germline V and J ends were trimmed by 7 bases and 5 bases, with 14 bases remaining between them. From germline, CDR1 is SEHNR and CDR2 FQNEAQ (reference sequence). The CDR3 consists of 14 residues.

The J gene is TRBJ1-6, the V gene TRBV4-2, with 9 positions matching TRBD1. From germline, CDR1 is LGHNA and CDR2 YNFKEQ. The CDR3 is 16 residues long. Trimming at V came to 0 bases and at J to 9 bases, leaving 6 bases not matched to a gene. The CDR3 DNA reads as TGTGCCAGCAGCCAAGATCGGGACAGGGCGAGTTCACCCCTCCACTTT. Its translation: CASSQDRDRASSPLHF.

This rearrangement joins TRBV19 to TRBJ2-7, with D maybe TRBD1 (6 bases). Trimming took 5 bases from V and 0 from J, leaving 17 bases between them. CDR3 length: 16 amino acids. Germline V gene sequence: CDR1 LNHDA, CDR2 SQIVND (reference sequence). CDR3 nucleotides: TGTGCCAGTAGTGTCTACAGGGCCCTGAGCTCCTACGAGCAGTACTTC. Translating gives CASSVYRALSSYEQYF.

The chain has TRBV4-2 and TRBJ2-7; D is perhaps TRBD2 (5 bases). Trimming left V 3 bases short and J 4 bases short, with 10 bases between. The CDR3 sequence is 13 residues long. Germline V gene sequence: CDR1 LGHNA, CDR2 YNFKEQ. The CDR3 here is CASSQQRTYEQYF. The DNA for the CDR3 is TGTGCCAGCAGCCAGCAGCGGACGTACGAGCAGTACTTC.

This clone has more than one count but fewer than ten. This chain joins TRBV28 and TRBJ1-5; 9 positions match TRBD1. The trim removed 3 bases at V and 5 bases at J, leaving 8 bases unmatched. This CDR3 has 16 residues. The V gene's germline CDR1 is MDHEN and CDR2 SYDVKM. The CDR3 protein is CASSFLGQGPDQPQHF. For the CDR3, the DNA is TGTGCCAGCAGTTTTTTAGGACAGGGGCCGGATCAGCCCCAGCATTTT. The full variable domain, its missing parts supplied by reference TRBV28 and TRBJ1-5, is DVKVTQSSRYLVKRTGEKVFLECVQDMDHENMFWYRQDPGLGLRLIYFSYDVKMKEKGDIPEGYSVSREKKERFSLILESASTNQTSMYLCASSFLGQGPDQPQHFGDGTRLSIL.

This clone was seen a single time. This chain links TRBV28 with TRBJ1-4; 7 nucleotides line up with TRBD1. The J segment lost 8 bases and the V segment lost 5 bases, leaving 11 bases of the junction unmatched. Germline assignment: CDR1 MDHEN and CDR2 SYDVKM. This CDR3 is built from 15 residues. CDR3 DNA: TGTGCCAGCAGTCACAACAGGGGTATTATGGAAAAACTGTTTTTT. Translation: CASSHNRGIMEKLFF.

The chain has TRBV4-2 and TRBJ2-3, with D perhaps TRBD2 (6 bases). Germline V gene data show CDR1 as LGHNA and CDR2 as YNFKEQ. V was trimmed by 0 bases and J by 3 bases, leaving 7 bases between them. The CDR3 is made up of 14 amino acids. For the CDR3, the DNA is TGTGCCAGCAGCCAAGACGGGACTACAGATACGCAGTATTTT. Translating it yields CASSQDGTTDTQYF.

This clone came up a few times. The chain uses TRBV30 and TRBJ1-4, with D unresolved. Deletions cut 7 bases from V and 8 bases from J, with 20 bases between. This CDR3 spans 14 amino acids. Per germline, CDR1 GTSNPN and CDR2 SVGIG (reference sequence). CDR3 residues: CAFRAGIRREKLFF. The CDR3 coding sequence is TGTGCCTTCCGCGCCGGGATAAGGAGAGAAAAACTGTTTTTT. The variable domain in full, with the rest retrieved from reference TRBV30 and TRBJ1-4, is SQTIHQWPATLVQPVGSPLSLECTVEGTSNPNLYWYRQAAGRGLQLLFYSVGIGQISSEVPQNLSASRPQDRQFILSSKKLLLSDSGFYLCAFRAGIRREKLFFGSGTQLSVL.

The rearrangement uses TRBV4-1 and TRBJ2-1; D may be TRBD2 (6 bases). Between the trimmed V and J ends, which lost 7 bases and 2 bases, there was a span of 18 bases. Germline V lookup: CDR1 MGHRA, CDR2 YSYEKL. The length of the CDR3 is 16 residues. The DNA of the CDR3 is TGCGCCAGCACTGAAAGCGGGCAGGGAACCTACAATGAGCAGTTCTTC. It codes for CASTESGQGTYNEQFF.